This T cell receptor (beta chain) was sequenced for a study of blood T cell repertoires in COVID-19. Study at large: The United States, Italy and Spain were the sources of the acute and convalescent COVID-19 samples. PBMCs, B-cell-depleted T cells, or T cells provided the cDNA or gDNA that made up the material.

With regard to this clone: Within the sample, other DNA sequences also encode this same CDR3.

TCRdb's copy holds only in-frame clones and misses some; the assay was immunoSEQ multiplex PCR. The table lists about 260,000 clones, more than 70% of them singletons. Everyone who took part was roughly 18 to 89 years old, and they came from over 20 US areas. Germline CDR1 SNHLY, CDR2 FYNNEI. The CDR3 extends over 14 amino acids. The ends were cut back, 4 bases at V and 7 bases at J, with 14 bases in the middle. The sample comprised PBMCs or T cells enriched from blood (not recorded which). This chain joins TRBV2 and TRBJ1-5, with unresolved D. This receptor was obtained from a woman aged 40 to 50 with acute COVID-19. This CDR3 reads CASSVRGLGQPQHF. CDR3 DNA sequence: TGTGCCAGCAGTGTCCGAGGGTTAGGACAGCCCCAGCATTTT.